The 5 T cell receptor beta chains below all came from one sample that was sequenced in a study of PD-L1 blockade in urothelial cancer. As to time point: peripheral blood 6 weeks after treatment start. Method: immunoSEQ multiplex PCR; TCRdb's copy keeps in-frame clones and lacks some. The sample includes just under 45,000 clones, 83% seen only once; the top ten take roughly 16%. Sequenced here: PBMCs, sampled around atezolizumab (anti-PD-L1) treatment. All receptors come from a man aged 60 to 69 with urothelial cancer.

The V and J genes are TRBV10-3 and TRBJ2-2, with 8 bases aligning to TRBD2. The CDR3 has 14 amino acids. V trimming: 11 bases; J trimming: 1 base; junction bases outside the gene matches: 6. In germline, CDR1 is ENHRY, CDR2 SYGVKD. The CDR3 nucleotides are TGTGCCGTTTCCCGGGGGGGGAACACCGGGGAGCTGTTTTTT. It is translated as CAVSRGGNTGELFF.

The V and J genes are TRBV19 and TRBJ2-5; 9 bases line up with TRBD1. Germline lookup yields CDR1 LNHDA and CDR2 SQIVND (reference sequence). The V segment lost 3 bases and the J segment 2 bases; nucleotides outside the gene matches: 4. This CDR3 is built from 15 residues. The CDR3, as DNA: TGTGCCAGTAGTATTACAGGGGGCAGGCAAGAGACCCAGTACTTC. Protein: CASSITGGRQETQYF.

The V gene is TRBV28, the J gene TRBJ2-3; 14 nucleotides align to TRBD2. Germline V gives CDR1 MDHEN, CDR2 SYDVKM. There are 16 residues in the CDR3. V dropped 7 bases and J dropped 5; count of bases not matched to a gene: 8. CDR3 in DNA: TGTGCCAGCACCGCGGGACTAGCGGGGGACGGAGATACGCAGTATTTT. Amino acid sequence: CASTAGLAGDGDTQYF.

This clone was seen only a few times. DNA of the CDR3: TGTGCCAGCAGCTTCTGGCAGGGGGACGGGGGCTACACCTTC. Its translation: CASSFWQGDGGYTF. The rearrangement uses TRBV5-5 and TRBJ1-2; 7 bases match TRBD1. The length of the CDR3 is 14 residues. Germline CDR1 and CDR2: SGHKS and YYEKEE (reference sequence). J was trimmed by 8 bases and V by 2 bases; bases with no gene match: 9.

The chain is built from TRBV2 and TRBJ1-2; D may be TRBD1 (6 bases). The CDR3 has 17 residues. Trimming took 3 bases from V and 2 from J, leaving 19 bases between them. Germline assignment: CDR1 SNHLY and CDR2 FYNNEI. Written as DNA, the CDR3 is TGTGCCAGCAGTGACCTACAGGGAGGGGGTAGGAACTATGGCTACACCTTC. This translates into CASSDLQGGGRNYGYTF.